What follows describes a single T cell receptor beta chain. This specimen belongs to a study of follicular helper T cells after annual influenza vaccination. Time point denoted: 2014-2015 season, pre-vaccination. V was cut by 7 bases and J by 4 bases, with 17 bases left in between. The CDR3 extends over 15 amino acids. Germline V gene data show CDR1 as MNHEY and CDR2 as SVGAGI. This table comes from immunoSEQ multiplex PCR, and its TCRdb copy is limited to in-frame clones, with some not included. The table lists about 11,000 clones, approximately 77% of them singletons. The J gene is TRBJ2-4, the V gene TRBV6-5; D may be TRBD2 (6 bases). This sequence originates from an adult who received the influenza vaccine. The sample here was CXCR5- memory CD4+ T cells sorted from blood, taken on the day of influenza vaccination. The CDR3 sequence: CASTYAAGSKNIQYF. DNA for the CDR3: TGTGCCAGCACCTACGCGGCGGGGTCGAAAAACATTCAGTACTTC.